This paragraph covers one TCR beta chain sequence. The sample originates from a study of blood T cell repertoires in COVID-19. Study at large: Samples representing acute and convalescent COVID-19 were sourced from the United States, Italy and Spain. PBMCs, B-cell-depleted T cells, or T cells were the source of the cDNA or gDNA that made up the material.

Germline values: CDR1 SEHNR, CDR2 FQNEAQ (reference sequence). The CDR3 has 12 residues. V lost 7 bases and J 5 bases, leaving 8 bases between the germline ends. Original processing notes: Amplifying reference gene primers gave estimates of nucleated cell counts. Measured with immunoSEQ multiplex PCR; TCRdb has only the in-frame clones, and not every one. The DNA was the basis for D and trimming; V, J and clone size are from that table. Of roughly 100,000 clones detected, approximately 80% appear once; the ten largest clones hold roughly 20%. The sample taken for sequencing was peripheral blood. The receptor's source is a man between 65 and 85 years old with active or convalescent COVID-19. The rearrangement links TRBV7-9 to TRBJ1-4; D remains ambiguous. The CDR3, as DNA: TGTGCCAGCAAGGGAGAGAATGAAAAACTGTTTTTT. Encoded protein: CASKGENEKLFF.